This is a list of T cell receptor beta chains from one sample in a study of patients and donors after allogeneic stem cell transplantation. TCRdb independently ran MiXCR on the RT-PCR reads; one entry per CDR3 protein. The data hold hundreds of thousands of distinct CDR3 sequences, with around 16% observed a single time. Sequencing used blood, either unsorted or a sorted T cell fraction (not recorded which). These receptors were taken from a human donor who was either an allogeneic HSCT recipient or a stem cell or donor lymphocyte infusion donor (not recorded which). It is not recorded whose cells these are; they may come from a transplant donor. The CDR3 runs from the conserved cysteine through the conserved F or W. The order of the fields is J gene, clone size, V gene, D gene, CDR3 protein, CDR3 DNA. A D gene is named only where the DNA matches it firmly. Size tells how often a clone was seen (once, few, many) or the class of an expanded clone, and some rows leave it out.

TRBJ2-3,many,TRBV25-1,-,CATASYTQYF,TGTGCCACGGCTTCCTATACGCAGTATTTT
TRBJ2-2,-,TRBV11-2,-,CASSLVGAGLALGELFF,TGTGCCAGCAGCTTAGTCGGGGCAGGGCTCGCCTTAGGGGAGCTGTTTTTT
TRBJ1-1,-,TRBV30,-,CAWKGGMSGEAFF,TGTGCCTGGAAGGGGGGAATGAGTGGTGAAGCTTTCTTT
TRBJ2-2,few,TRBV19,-,CASSIVGLKTGELFF,TGTGCCAGTAGTATTGTCGGACTCAAAACCGGGGAGCTGTTTTTT
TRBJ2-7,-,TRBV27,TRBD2,CASSLDGRAEEQYF,TGTGCCAGCAGTTTAGACGGGAGGGCCGAAGAGCAGTACTTC
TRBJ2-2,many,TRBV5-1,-,CASYPTGPNTGELFF,TGCGCCAGCTACCCGACAGGACCTAACACCGGGGAGCTGTTTTTT
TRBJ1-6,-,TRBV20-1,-,CSARVRTVSRNSPLHF,TGCAGTGCTAGAGTTAGGACAGTTTCGCGAAATTCACCCCTCCACTTT
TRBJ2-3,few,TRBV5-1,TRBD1,CASSQGANTDTQYF,TGCGCCAGTAGCCAGGGGGCTAACACAGATACGCAGTATTTT
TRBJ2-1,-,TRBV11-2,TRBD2,CASSRNIAGGPIF,TGTGCCAGCAGCCGTAACATCGCGGGAGGGCCTATCTTC
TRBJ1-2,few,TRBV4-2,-,CASSQDAAGLGGYTF,TGTGCCAGCAGCCAAGATGCGGCAGGCCTGGGCGGCTACACCTTC
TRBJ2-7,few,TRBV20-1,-,CSVGENYEQYF,TGCAGTGTCGGGGAGAACTACGAGCAGTACTTC